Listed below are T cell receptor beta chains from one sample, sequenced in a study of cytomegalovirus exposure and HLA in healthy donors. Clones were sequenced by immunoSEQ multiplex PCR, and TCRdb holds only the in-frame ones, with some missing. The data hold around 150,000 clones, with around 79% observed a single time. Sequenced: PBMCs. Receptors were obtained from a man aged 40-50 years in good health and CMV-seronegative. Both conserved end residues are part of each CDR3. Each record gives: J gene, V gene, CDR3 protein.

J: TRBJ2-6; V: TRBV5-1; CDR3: CASSLGAPGANGLTF
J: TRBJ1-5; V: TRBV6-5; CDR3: CASSRQGGQPQHF
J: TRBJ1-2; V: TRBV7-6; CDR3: CASSQSVTAAEGYTF
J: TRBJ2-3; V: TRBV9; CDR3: CASSQTSGFSTDTQYF
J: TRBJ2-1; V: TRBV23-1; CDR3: CASSQSILKREGLNEQFF
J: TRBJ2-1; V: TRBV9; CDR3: CASSALAVQGDEQFF
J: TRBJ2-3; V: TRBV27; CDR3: CASRIARGSGDTQYF
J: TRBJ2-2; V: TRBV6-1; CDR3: CASIKTGQGAGELFF
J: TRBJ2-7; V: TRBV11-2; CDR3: CASSSFGLAGHEQYF
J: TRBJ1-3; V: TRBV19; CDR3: CASSIVGVGNTIYF
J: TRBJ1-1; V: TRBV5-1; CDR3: CASSLDQGRGTEAFF
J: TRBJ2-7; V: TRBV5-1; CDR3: CASSSGRYPYEQYF
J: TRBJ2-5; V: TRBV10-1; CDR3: CASRKPRLGEETQYF
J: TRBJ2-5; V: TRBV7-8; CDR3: CASSLSGTSGRRTQETQYF
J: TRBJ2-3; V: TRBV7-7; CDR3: CASSLGLAGDIDTQYF
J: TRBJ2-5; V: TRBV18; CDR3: CASSRRSAETQYF
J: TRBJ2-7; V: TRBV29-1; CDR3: CSVATNRGYEQYF
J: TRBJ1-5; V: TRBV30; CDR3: CAWSVPSQGSQPQHF
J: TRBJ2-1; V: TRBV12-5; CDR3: CASSSTTNNEQFF
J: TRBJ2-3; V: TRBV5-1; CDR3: CASSRSGVRTDTQYF
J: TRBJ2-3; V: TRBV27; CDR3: CASSIGLAGGRDTQYF
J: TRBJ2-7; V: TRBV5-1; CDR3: CASTAGGPYEGEQYF
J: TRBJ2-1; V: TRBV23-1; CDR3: CASSGSGRGEQFF
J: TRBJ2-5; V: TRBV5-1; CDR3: CASSLGRSAGVGRETQYF
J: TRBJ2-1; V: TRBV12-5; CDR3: CASGIGGGISSYNEQFF
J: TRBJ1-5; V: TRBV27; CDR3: CASSFLGQGSQPQHF
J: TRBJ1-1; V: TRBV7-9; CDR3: CASSSQTEAFF
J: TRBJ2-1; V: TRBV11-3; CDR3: CASSLLGTNNEQFF
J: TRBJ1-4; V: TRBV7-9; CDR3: CASSFHWDREEEKLFF
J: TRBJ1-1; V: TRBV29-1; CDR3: CSVDGGGTAEAFF
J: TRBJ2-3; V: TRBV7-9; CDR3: CSSSFLAGGGTDTQYF
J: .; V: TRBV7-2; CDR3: CASSSRRDSYEQYF
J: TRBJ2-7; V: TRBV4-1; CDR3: CASSLSGTSGRGPSNEQYF
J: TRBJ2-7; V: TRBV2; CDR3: CASSELAGKYEQYF
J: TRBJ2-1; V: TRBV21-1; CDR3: CASSKGQGAASAHNEQFF
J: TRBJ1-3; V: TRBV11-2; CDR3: CASSFSGNSGNTIYF
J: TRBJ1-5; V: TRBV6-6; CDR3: CASSYSQGRSNQPQHF
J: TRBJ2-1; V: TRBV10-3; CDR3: CATLRPKIARNYNEQFF
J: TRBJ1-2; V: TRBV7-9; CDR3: CASSHVFSGDQANYGYTF
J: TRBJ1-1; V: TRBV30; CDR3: CAWSPSQGAGAFF
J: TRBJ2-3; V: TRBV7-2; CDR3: CASSPRAGGTDTQYF
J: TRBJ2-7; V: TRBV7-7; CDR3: CASSLGAGKGSYEQYF
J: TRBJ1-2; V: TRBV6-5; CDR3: CASRRGAENGYTF
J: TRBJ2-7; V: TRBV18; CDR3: CASSESQTHSYEQYF
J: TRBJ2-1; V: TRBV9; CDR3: CASSVAGQGAYNEQFF
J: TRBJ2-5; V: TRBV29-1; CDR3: CSVETGVEETQYF
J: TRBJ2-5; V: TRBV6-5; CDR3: CASSYLSGGPQETQYF
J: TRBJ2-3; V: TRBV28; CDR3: CASSFRGRLDTQYF
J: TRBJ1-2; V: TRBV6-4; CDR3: CASIDPGFFSYGYTF
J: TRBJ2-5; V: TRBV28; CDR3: CASSLEGSRFTGQETQYF
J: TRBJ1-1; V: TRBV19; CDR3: CASSIRGQANTEAFF
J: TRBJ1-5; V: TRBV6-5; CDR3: CASSETAHQPQHF
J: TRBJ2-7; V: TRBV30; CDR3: CAWSVGGPYEQYF